This paragraph covers one T cell receptor (beta chain) sequence. These data originate in a study of T cells expressing NK-cell markers. The CDR3 runs to 18 residues. Germline CDR1 and CDR2: MDHEN and SYDVKM. TCRdb re-called the 5' RACE reads and catalogs CDR3 proteins one per entry, DNA excluded. The sample table sets out some 600,000 distinct CDR3 sequences. Sample: blood T cells: a sorted CD56 or NKG2C T cell subset, CD4+ or CD8+ T cells, or bulk PBMC T cells (not recorded which). The TCR comes from a man aged 18 to 29 in good health. The chain joins TRBV28 to TRBJ1-5; TCRdb picks TRBD1, but there is no DNA to check that call. This CDR3 is CASSLWVGSAPGNQPQHF. The variable domain in full, completed from reference TRBV28 and TRBJ1-5, reads DVKVTQSSRYLVKRTGEKVFLECVQDMDHENMFWYRQDPGLGLRLIYFSYDVKMKEKGDIPEGYSVSREKKERFSLILESASTNQTSMYLCASSLWVGSAPGNQPQHFGDGTRLSIL.